One and the same sample provided the 18 T cell receptor beta chains below, sequenced in a study of blood T cell repertoires in COVID-19. TCRdb keeps only in-frame clones here, not all; method: immunoSEQ multiplex PCR. This table has approximately 340,000 clones, approximately 91% appearing once. The sequenced material came from PBMCs or T cells enriched from blood (not recorded which). The source of these receptors is a woman in her thirties or forties who had been exposed to COVID-19.

This clone was counted only a few times. The chain employs TRBV5-6 and TRBJ2-7; 9 nucleotides match TRBD1. V shed 3 bases and J 6 bases; nucleotides not matched to a gene: 16. The CDR3 has 17 amino acids. Per the germline V gene, CDR1 is SGHDT and CDR2 is YYEEEE. The CDR3 DNA sequence: TGTGCCAGCAGCTCGACTCCACGACAGGGGGTCCGTGGCGAGCAGTACTTC. It encodes CASSSTPRQGVRGEQYF.

Concerning this clone: Within the sample, other DNA sequences also encode this same CDR3. This chain links TRBV7-2 with TRBJ1-5; tentatively, D is TRBD1 (5 bases). There are 14 residues in the CDR3. Trimming shortened V by 2 bases and J by 6 bases, and 11 bases separated the two germline ends. Per germline, CDR1 SGHTA and CDR2 FQGNSA. This chain's CDR3 is CASSLRQGGQPQHF. The CDR3 DNA reads TGTGCCAGCAGCTTAAGGCAGGGCGGTCAGCCCCAGCATTTT.

CDR3 loop: CASSTGGEQYF. CDR3 sequence (DNA): TGTGCCAGTAGTACAGGGGGCGAGCAGTACTTC. The gene calls are TRBV19 and TRBJ2-7; the match to TRBD1 covers 7 bases. Germline lookup yields CDR1 LNHDA and CDR2 SQIVND (reference sequence). This CDR3 region has 11 residues. Unmatched junction bases numbered 0, after V lost 4 bases and J lost 6 bases.

The J gene is TRBJ2-7, the V gene TRBV6-1, with TRBD1 matching over 7 bases. CDR3 length: 14 residues. J was trimmed by 1 base and V by 1 base; bases with no gene match: 1. Germline V gene sequence: CDR1 MNHNS, CDR2 SASEGT. The CDR3 protein is CASSEGTGSYEQYF. CDR3 DNA sequence: TGTGCCAGCAGTGAAGGGACAGGATCCTACGAGCAGTACTTC.

The chain combines TRBV19 with TRBJ2-3; D may be TRBD1 (5 bases). The germline gives CDR1 LNHDA, CDR2 SQIVND (reference sequence). The CDR3 runs 14 residues. Between the trimmed V and J ends, which lost 1 base and 4 bases, there was a span of 9 bases. The CDR3 spells CASSIGQGADTQYF. In DNA form, the CDR3 reads TGTGCCAGTAGTATAGGGCAGGGCGCAGATACGCAGTATTTT.

V gene TRBV2 combines with J gene TRBJ1-1; D is unclear. CDR1 and CDR2 from the germline V gene are SNHLY and FYNNEI. The CDR3 spans 14 residues. V was clipped by 8 bases and J by 2 bases, with 15 bases between them. Here the CDR3 reads CASGRRQANTEAFF. The CDR3 DNA reads TGTGCCAGCGGGAGACGGCAGGCCAACACTGAAGCTTTCTTT.

This chain links TRBV3-1 (or the pseudogene TRBV3-2) with TRBJ1-2; D is undetermined. The germline V gene encodes CDR1 LGHDT and CDR2 YNNKEL (reference sequence). CDR3 length: 15 amino acids. V lost 4 bases and J lost 5, with 17 bases in between. The CDR3 loop reads CASSPRGRMRYGYTF. The CDR3 DNA follows: TGTGCCAGCAGCCCCCGTGGGAGGATGAGATATGGCTACACCTTC.

The V call is TRBV14, the J call TRBJ1-2; D is uncertain. Trimming took 2 bases from V and 6 from J, leaving 22 bases between them. This CDR3 has 17 amino acids. CDR1 is SGHDN, CDR2 FVKESK, per germline. The CDR3, as DNA: TGTGCCAGCAGCCAATTATGGGCGGGCAGCCAAAGGGATGGCTACACCTTC. It encodes CASSQLWAGSQRDGYTF.

The chain uses TRBV27 and TRBJ2-7; TRBD1 matches 9 bases. Germline lookup yields CDR1 MNHEY and CDR2 SMNVEV (reference sequence). J was trimmed by 3 bases and V by 2 bases; bases with no gene match: 2. CDR3 size: 14 residues. The CDR3 sequence is CASSLGQGNYEQYF. CDR3 bases: TGTGCCAGCAGTTTAGGACAGGGGAACTACGAGCAGTACTTC.

This clone was observed once. At the DNA level, this CDR3 is encoded by other sequences in the same sample as well. The chain employs TRBV13 and TRBJ1-2, with D maybe TRBD1 (6 bases). Germline assignment: CDR1 PRHDT and CDR2 FYEKMQ (reference sequence). The CDR3 loop spans 13 amino acids. Trimming pared 1 base from V and 7 bases from J, leaving 10 bases between. CDR3 sequence (DNA): TGTGCCAGCAGCTTAGACAGGGTAGGTGGCTACACCTTC. Protein product: CASSLDRVGGYTF. Using reference TRBV13 and TRBJ1-2 for the parts outside the CDR3, the full variable domain is AAGVIQSPRHLIKEKRETATLKCYPIPRHDTVYWYQQGPGQDPQFLISFYEKMQSDKGSIPDRFSAQQFSDYHSELNMSSLELGDSALYFCASSLDRVGGYTFGSGTRLTVV.

The chain employs TRBV20-1 and TRBJ2-3, with D maybe TRBD2 (5 bases). The V end was cut by 5 bases, the J end by 2 bases, with 5 bases between. Germline-derived CDR1 and CDR2 are DFQATT and SNEGSKA (reference sequence). The CDR3 contains 11 residues. In DNA form, the CDR3 reads TGCAGTGCTGGACTCACAGATACGCAGTATTTT. Its protein is CSAGLTDTQYF.

CDR3 loop: CASKGALRNTGELFF. CDR3 nucleotides: TGTGCCAGCAAGGGAGCACTTAGGAACACCGGGGAGCTGTTTTTT. This chain uses TRBV27 with TRBJ2-2, with D possibly TRBD2 on 5 matching bases. The germline V gene has CDR1 MNHEY and CDR2 SMNVEV (reference sequence). Trimming took off 7 bases at V and 1 base at J, with 13 bases between the two ends. CDR3 length: 15 residues.

The V and J genes are TRBV28 and TRBJ2-3; 7 bases map to TRBD1. CDR1 is MDHEN, CDR2 SYDVKM, per germline. The V segment lost 5 bases and the J segment 2 bases; nucleotides outside the gene matches: 7. This CDR3 region has 15 residues. The CDR3 sequence is CASSPRDSYTDTQYF. CDR3 DNA: TGTGCCAGCAGTCCCCGGGACAGCTACACAGATACGCAGTATTTT.

Note on this clone: The same CDR3 also results from other DNA sequences found in this sample. The chain combines TRBV2 with TRBJ2-7, with 7 positions matching TRBD1. Unmatched junction bases numbered 0, after V lost 4 bases and J lost 3 bases. From germline, CDR1 is SNHLY and CDR2 FYNNEI. The CDR3 spans 12 residues. CDR3 DNA: TGTGCCAGCAGTGGACAGGGCTACGAGCAGTACTTC. It yields the protein CASSGQGYEQYF.

The V call is TRBV7-8, the J call TRBJ2-5, with D perhaps TRBD2 (5 bases). This CDR3 spans 13 amino acids. Germline V lookup: CDR1 SGHVS, CDR2 FQNEAQ. Trimming shortened V by 8 bases and J by 1 base, and 11 bases separated the two germline ends. CDR3 in amino acids: CASARTPQETQYF. The DNA for the CDR3 is TGTGCCAGCGCCAGGACTCCCCAAGAGACCCAGTACTTC.

The chain couples TRBV29-1 to TRBJ2-2, with a possible D match to TRBD1 (5 bases). Germline V CDR1 and CDR2: SQVTM, ANQGSEA. Trimming took off 7 bases at V and 2 bases at J, with 11 bases between the two ends. The CDR3 length is 13 residues. DNA of the CDR3: TGCAGCGCGGACATATCAAACACCGGGGAGCTGTTTTTT. Protein: CSADISNTGELFF.

The rearrangement uses TRBV2 and TRBJ2-5; TRBD2 aligns across 9 bases. The CDR3 length is 15 residues. After removal of 0 bases from V and 5 bases from J, the junction contained 4 bases not matched to a gene. Germline V gene data show CDR1 as SNHLY and CDR2 as FYNNEI. In DNA, the CDR3 is TGTGCCAGCAGTGAAGCTAGCGGGGGTGCGGAGACCCAGTACTTC. Translating it yields CASSEASGGAETQYF.

The V and J genes are TRBV5-1 and TRBJ1-2, with a tentative D call TRBD1 (6 bases). V was clipped by 3 bases and J by 7 bases, with 16 bases between them. The CDR3 consists of 14 residues. The germline CDR1 and CDR2 sequences are SGHRS and YFSETQ. The CDR3 sequence: CASSSYRESGGYTF. The DNA for the CDR3 is TGCGCCAGCAGCTCCTACAGGGAGAGCGGTGGCTACACCTTC.